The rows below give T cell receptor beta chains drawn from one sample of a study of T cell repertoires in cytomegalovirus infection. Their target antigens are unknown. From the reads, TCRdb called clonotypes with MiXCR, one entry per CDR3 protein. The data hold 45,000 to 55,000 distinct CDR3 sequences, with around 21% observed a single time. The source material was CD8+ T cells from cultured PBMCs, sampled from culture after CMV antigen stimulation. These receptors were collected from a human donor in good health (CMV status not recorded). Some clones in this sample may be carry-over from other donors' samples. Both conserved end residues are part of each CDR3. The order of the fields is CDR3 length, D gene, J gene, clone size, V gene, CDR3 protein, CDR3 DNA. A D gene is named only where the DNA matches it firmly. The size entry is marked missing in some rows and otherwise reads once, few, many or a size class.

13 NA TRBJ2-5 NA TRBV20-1 CSARVAVQETQYF TGCAGTGCTAGAGTGGCAGTCCAAGAGACCCAGTACTTC
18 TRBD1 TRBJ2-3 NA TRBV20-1 CSAEGVTGVTSSTDTQYF TGCAGTGCCGAGGGGGTGACAGGGGTAACCTCCAGCACAGATACGCAGTATTTT
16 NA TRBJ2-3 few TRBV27 CASSLYTGASTDTQYF TGTGCCAGCAGTTTATATACGGGAGCCAGCACAGATACGCAGTATTTT
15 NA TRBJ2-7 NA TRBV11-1 CASSLEASYSYEQYF TGTGCCAGCAGCTTAGAGGCCAGTTACTCCTACGAGCAGTACTTC
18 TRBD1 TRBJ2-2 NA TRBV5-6 CASSWLGPGTGNTGELFF TGTGCCAGCAGCTGGCTTGGACCCGGGACAGGAAACACCGGGGAGCTGTTTTTT
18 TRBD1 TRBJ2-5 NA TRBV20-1 CSAAGGQGGFVFQKTQYF TGCAGTGCTGCAGGGGGACAGGGAGGATTTGTTTTTCAAAAGACCCAGTACTTC
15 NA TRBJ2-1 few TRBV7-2 CASSLDPVTYNEQFF TGTGCCAGCAGCTTAGACCCGGTTACCTACAATGAGCAGTTCTTC
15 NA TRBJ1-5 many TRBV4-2 CASSSRPGGDQPQHF TGTGCCAGCAGCTCCCGCCCCGGAGGGGATCAGCCCCAGCATTTT
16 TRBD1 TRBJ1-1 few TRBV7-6 CASSLGSGTGKIEAFF TGTGCCAGCAGCTTAGGCTCAGGGACAGGGAAAATTGAAGCTTTCTTT
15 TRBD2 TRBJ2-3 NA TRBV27 CASSLGGRGPDTQYF TGTGCCAGCAGTTTAGGCGGGAGGGGCCCAGATACGCAGTATTTT
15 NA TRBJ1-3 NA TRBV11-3 CASSLYRVYGNTIYF TGTGCCAGCAGCTTGTACAGGGTGTATGGAAACACCATATATTTT
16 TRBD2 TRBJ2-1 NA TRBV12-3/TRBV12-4 CASSGRGGGAYNEQFF TGTGCCAGCAGCGGACGGGGCGGGGGGGCTTACAATGAGCAGTTCTTC
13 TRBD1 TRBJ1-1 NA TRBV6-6 CASTDREGTEAFF TGTGCCAGCACCGACAGGGAGGGCACTGAAGCTTTCTTT
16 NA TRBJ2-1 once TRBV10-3 CALSESMAGSYNEQFF TGCGCCCTCAGTGAGTCGATGGCGGGGTCCTACAATGAGCAGTTCTTC
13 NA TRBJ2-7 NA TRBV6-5 CASSYGPGVGQYF TGTGCCAGCAGTTACGGGCCAGGGGTCGGGCAGTACTTC
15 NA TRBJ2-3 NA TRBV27 CASSPDGGRADTQYF TGTGCCAGCAGTCCGGACGGGGGACGCGCAGATACGCAGTATTTT
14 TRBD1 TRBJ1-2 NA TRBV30 CAWNWDRTEMGYTF TGTGCCTGGAACTGGGACAGGACCGAAATGGGCTACACCTTC
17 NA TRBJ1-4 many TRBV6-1 CASSDRAGAVANEKLFF TGTGCCAGCAGTGATAGGGCAGGGGCGGTGGCTAATGAAAAACTGTTTTTT
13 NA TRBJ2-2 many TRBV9 CASSEFGSGELFF TGTGCCAGCAGCGAGTTCGGGTCCGGGGAGCTGTTTTTT
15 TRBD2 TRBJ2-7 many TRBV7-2 CASSLDNSGSYEQYF TGTGCCAGCAGCTTAGACAATAGCGGGAGTTACGAGCAGTACTTC
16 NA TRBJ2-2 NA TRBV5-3 CASSLVMDAPAGELFF TGTGCCAGCAGCTTGGTTATGGACGCCCCGGCCGGGGAGCTGTTTTTT
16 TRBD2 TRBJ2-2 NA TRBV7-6 CASSEREGVDTGELFF TGTGCCAGCAGCGAACGGGAGGGAGTGGATACCGGGGAGCTGTTTTTT
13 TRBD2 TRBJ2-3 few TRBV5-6 CASSLGSGYTQYF TGTGCCAGCAGCTTGGGTAGCGGGTATACGCAGTATTTT
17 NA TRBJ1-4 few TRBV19 CASIPGDWGDSNEKLFF TGTGCCAGTATTCCGGGGGACTGGGGGGACTCAAATGAAAAACTGTTTTTT
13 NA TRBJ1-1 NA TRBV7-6 CASSQTQGTEAFF TGTGCCAGCAGTCAAACTCAGGGGACTGAAGCTTTCTTT
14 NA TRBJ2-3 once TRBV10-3 CAISDREEADTQYF TGTGCCATCAGTGACAGGGAGGAAGCAGATACGCAGTATTTT
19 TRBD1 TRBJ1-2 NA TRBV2 CASSEPTDRGRLANYGYTF TGTGCCAGCAGTGAGCCAACGGACAGGGGCCGCCTCGCTAACTATGGCTACACCTTC
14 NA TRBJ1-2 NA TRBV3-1 CASSPLGGNYGYTF TGTGCCAGCAGCCCTCTCGGGGGAAACTATGGCTACACCTTC
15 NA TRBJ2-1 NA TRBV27 CASSFLKFGYNEQFF TGTGCCAGCAGTTTTCTCAAGTTCGGGTACAATGAGCAGTTCTTC